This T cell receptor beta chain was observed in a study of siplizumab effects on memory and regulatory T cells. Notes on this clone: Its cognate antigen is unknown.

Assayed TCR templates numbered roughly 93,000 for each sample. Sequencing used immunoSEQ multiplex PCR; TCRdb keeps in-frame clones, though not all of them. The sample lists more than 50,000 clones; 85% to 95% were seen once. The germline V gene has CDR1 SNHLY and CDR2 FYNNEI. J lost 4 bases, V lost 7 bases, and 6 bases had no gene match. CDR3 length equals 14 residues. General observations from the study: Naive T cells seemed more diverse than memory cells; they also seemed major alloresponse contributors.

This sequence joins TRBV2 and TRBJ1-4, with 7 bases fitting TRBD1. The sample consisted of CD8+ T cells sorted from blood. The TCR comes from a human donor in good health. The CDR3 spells CASIRDSDNEKLFF. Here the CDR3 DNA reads TGTGCCAGCATACGGGACAGCGATAATGAAAAACTGTTTTTT.